This TCR beta chain originates from a study of response to subunit inactivated influenza vaccine. The V and J ends lost 3 bases and 4 bases, in that order; junction bases with no gene match: 7. The CDR3 loop spans 16 amino acids. This clonotype was counted ten times or more. The antigen remains undetermined. TCRdb reprocessed the RT-PCR reads via MiXCR and lists one record per CDR3 protein. The data hold hundreds of thousands of distinct CDR3 sequences, with about 15% observed a single time. Findings and caveats of the study: The study's authors posited that every seasonal influenza vaccination enlists few new T cells.

The gene calls are TRBV12-3 or TRBV12-4 and TRBJ2-1; TRBD2 matches at 9 bases. The material was PBMCs from blood, obtained less than 15 days before vaccination. This receptor was identified in a man between 45 and 60 years old who received an inactivated influenza vaccine. CDR3 sequence reads: CASSFKAGGPYNEQFF. The CDR3 DNA is TGTGCCAGCAGTTTTAAAGCGGGGGGCCCTTACAATGAGCAGTTCTTC.